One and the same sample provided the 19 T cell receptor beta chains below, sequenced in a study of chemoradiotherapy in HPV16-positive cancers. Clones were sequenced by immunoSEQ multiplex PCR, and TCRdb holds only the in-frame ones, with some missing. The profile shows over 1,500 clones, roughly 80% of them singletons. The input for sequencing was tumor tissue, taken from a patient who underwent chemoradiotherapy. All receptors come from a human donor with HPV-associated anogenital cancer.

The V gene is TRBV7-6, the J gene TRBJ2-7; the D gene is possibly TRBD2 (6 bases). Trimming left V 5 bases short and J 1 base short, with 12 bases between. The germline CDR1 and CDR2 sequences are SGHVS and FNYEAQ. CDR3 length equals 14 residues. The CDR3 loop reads CASSATGLSYEQYF. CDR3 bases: TGTGCCAGCAGCGCAACGGGACTTTCCTACGAGCAGTACTTC. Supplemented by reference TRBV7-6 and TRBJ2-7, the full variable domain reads GAGVSQSPRYKVTKRGQDVALRCDPISGHVSLYWYRQALGQGPEFLTYFNYEAQQDKSGLPNDRFSAERPEGSISTLTIQRTEQRDSAMYRCASSATGLSYEQYFGPGTRLTVT.

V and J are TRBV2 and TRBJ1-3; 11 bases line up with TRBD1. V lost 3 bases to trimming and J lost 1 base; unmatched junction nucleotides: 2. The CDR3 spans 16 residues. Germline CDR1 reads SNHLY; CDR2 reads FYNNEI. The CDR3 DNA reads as TGTGCCAGCAGTGAGGGACAGGGGGGATCTGGAAACACCATATATTTT. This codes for CASSEGQGGSGNTIYF.

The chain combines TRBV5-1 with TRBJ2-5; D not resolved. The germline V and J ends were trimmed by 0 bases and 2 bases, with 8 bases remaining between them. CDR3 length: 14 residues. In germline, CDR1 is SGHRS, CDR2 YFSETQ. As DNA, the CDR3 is TGCGCCAGCAGCTTGGGTGGTCGTCAAGAGACCCAGTACTTC. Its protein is CASSLGGRQETQYF. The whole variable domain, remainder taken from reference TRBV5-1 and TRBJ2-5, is KAGVTQTPRYLIKTRGQQVTLSCSPISGHRSVSWYQQTPGQGLQFLFEYFSETQRNKGNFPGRFSGRQFSNSRSEMNVSTLELGDSALYLCASSLGGRQETQYFGPGTRLLVL.

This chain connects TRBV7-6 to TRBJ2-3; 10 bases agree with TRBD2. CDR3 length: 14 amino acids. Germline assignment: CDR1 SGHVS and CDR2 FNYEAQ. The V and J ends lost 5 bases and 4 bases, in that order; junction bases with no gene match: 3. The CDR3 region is CASSLGLAADTQYF. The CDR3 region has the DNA TGTGCCAGCAGCCTCGGACTAGCGGCAGATACGCAGTATTTT. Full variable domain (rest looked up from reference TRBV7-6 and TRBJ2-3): GAGVSQSPRYKVTKRGQDVALRCDPISGHVSLYWYRQALGQGPEFLTYFNYEAQQDKSGLPNDRFSAERPEGSISTLTIQRTEQRDSAMYRCASSLGLAADTQYFGPGTRLTVL.

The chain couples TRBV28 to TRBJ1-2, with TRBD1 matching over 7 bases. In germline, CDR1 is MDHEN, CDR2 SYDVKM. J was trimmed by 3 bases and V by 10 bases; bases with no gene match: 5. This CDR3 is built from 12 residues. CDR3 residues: CAIRGQYYGYTF. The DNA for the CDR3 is TGTGCCATCCGGGGACAGTACTATGGCTACACCTTC.

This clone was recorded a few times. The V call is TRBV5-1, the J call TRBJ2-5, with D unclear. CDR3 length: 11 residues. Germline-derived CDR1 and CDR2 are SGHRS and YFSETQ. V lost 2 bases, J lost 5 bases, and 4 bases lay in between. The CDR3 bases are TGCGCCAGCAGCTTAGAGGAGACCCAGTACTTC. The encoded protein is CASSLEETQYF.

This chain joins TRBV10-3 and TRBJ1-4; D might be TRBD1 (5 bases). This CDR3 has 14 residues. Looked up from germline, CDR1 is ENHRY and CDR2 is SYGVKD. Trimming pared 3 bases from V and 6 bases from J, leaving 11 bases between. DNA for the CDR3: TGTGCCATCAGTGAACGGGGACGAGATGAAAAACTGTTTTTT. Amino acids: CAISERGRDEKLFF.

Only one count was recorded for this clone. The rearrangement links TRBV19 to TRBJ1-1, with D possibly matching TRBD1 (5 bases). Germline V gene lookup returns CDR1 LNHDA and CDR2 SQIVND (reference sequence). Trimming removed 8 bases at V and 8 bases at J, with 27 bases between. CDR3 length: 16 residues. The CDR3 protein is CASAAPPGQATREAFF. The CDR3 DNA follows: TGTGCCAGTGCAGCCCCTCCGGGGCAGGCTACACGGGAAGCTTTCTTT.

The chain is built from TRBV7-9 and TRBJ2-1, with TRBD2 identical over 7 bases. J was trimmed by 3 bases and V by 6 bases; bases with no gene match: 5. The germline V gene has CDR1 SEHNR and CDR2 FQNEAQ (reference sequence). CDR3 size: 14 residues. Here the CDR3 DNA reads TGTGCCAGCAGACCTAGCGGTTTCTACAATGAGCAGTTCTTC. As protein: CASRPSGFYNEQFF.

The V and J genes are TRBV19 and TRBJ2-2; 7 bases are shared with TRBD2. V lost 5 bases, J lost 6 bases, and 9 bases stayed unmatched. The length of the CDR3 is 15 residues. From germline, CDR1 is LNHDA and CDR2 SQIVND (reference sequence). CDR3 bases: TGTGCCAGTAGTCCCCTCAGCGGGACCCCCGGGGAGCTGTTTTTT. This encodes CASSPLSGTPGELFF. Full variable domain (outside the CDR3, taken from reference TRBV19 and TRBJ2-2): DGGITQSPKYLFRKEGQNVTLSCEQNLNHDAMYWYRQDPGQGLRLIYYSQIVNDFQKGDIAEGYSVSREKKESFPLTVTSAQKNPTAFYLCASSPLSGTPGELFFGEGSRLTVL.

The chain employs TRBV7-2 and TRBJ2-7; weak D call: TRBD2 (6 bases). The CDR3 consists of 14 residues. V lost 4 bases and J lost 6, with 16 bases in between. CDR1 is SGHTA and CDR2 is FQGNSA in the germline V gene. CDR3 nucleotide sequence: TGTGCCAGCAGCTCCCAATTGGCTAGCGTCGAGCAGTACTTC. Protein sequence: CASSSQLASVEQYF.

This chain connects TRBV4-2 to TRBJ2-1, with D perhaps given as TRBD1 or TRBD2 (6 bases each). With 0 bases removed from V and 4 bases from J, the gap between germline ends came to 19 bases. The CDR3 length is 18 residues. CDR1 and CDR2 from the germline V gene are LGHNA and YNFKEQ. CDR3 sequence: CASSQDTGAGLIYNEQFF. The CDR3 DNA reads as TGTGCCAGCAGCCAAGATACGGGGGCGGGACTCATATACAATGAGCAGTTCTTC.

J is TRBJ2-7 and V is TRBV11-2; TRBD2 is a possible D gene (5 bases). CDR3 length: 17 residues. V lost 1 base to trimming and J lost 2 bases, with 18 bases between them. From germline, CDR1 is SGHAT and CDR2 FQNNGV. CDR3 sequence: CASSLVYSDYEAYEQYF. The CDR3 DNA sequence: TGTGCCAGCAGCTTAGTCTATTCCGACTACGAGGCCTACGAGCAGTACTTC.

The CDR3 protein is CASSQDSSRSGLGTEAFF. The CDR3 nucleotides are TGCGCCAGCAGCCAAGATTCGTCCCGGTCAGGGTTGGGCACTGAAGCTTTCTTT. The chain joins TRBV4-3 to TRBJ1-1, with D possibly being TRBD1 (5 bases). The CDR3 runs to 18 residues. V dropped 0 bases and J dropped 4 bases, with 21 bases sitting between them. From germline, CDR1 is LGHNA and CDR2 YSLEER.

The CDR3 sequence is CASSDRHTDTQYF. The CDR3 DNA reads as TGTGCCAGCAGTGACCGGCACACAGATACGCAGTATTTT. V usage is TRBV6-1 and J usage is TRBJ2-3, with D unclear. CDR1 is MNHNS, CDR2 SASEGT, per germline. The CDR3 has 13 residues. Trimming took off 3 bases at V and 2 bases at J, with 6 bases between the two ends.

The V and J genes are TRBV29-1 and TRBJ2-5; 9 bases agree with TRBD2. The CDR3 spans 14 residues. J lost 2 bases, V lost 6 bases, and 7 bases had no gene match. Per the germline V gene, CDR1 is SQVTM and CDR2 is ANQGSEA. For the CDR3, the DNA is TGCAGCGTGAACCCGGGACTAGCTCAAGAGACCCAGTACTTC. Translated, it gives CSVNPGLAQETQYF.

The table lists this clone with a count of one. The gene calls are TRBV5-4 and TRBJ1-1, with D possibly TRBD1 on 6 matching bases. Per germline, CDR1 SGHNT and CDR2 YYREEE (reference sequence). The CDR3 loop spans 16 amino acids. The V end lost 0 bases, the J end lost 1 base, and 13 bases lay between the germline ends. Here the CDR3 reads CASSLALGAPNTEAFF. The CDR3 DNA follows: TGTGCCAGCAGCTTGGCCCTGGGGGCGCCGAACACTGAAGCTTTCTTT.

In DNA, the CDR3 is TGTGCCAGCAGGGGGACAGGGGTCAGCACAGATACGCAGTATTTT. It codes for CASRGTGVSTDTQYF. The chain combines TRBV9 with TRBJ2-3, with 10 nucleotides matching TRBD1. Germline-derived CDR1 and CDR2 are SGDLS and YYNGEE. V lost 5 bases and J lost 0; bases outside the gene matches: 3. This CDR3 is built from 15 residues.

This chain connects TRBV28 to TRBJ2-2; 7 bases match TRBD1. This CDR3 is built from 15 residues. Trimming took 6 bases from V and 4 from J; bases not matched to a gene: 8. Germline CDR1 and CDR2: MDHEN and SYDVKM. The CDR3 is CASSLRQGITGELFF. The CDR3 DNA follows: TGTGCCAGCAGCTTGAGACAGGGAATCACCGGGGAGCTGTTTTTT.